This T cell receptor beta chain comes out of a study of OX40 agonist ivuxolimab in advanced cancers. The table came from immunoSEQ multiplex PCR; TCRdb's copy has only in-frame clones and leaves some out. The top ten hold about 2.2% of the sample, which has 55,000 to 65,000 clones, roughly 80% seen once. This CDR3 is built from 15 residues. Germline V CDR1 and CDR2: SGHTS, YDEGEE. The V gene lost 1 base and the J gene lost 13 bases, with 21 bases spanning the gap. Whole-study findings and limits: Clonal expansion was seen in CD4+ and CD8+ blood T cells by week 6 at 0.1 to 3.0 mg/kg. The work left the antigen specificity of expanded peripheral T cells undetermined.

Concerning this clone itself: What it binds is unknown.

The starting material was CD4+ or CD8+ T cells sorted from blood, obtained in a trial of the OX40 agonist ivuxolimab. The chain combines TRBV5-8 with TRBJ2-1; D may be TRBD1 (6 bases). This TCR derives from an adult with an advanced solid tumor such as melanoma, head and neck, liver or kidney cancer. The DNA of the CDR3 is TGTGCCAGCAGCTTGTTCGCTACAGGGCTTTTGGGACAGTTCTTC. It translates to CASSLFATGLLGQFF.